This T cell receptor beta chain was documented in a study of T-cell reconstitution after alpha-beta-depleted transplantation in children. Researchers prepared the TCRbeta library using unique molecular identifiers, the study reports. Via MiXCR, TCRdb re-called the PCR reads, giving one row per CDR3 protein. The repertoire holds about a million distinct CDR3 sequences, with roughly 29% as singletons. To note about this clonotype: What it binds is unknown.

The ends were cut back, 6 bases at V and 2 bases at J, with 16 bases in the middle. The CDR3 extends over 14 amino acids. CDR1 and CDR2 (germline): DFQATT, SNEGSKA (reference sequence). The study's findings and limits: It was reported that alpha-beta T cells came from several hundred expanded graft clones (about two months after transplant). For some patients, TCRbeta diversity was high at day 60 because of recipient T cells and thymic progenitors that survived.

The sequencing here drew on PBMCs, mostly from graft donor cells, taken 360 days after TCRalphabeta/CD19-depleted stem cell transplant. The source of this sequence is a boy in the first two years of life who had a stem cell transplant for SCID, so the T cells may come from the graft donor. The chain links TRBV20-1 to TRBJ1-2; D is unresolved. CDR3 sequence reads: CSAIRGIGNYGYTF. CDR3 nucleotides: TGCAGTGCCATCCGGGGAATCGGGAACTATGGCTACACCTTC.